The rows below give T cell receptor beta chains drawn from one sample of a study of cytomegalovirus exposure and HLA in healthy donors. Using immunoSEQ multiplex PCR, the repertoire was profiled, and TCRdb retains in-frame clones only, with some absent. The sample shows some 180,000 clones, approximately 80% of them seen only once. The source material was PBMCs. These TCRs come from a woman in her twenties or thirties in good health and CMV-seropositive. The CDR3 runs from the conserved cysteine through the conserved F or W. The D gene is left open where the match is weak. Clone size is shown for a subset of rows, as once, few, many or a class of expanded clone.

cdr3_nt: TGCAGCGTCTCCGTGTCCAACACTGAAGCTTTCTTT; cdr3_aa: CSVSVSNTEAFF; v_call: TRBV29-1; clone_size: .; j_call: TRBJ1-1; d_call: .; cdr3_length: 12
cdr3_nt: TGTGCCAGCAGCTCCACTAGTTTAGAAGAGACCCAGTACTTC; cdr3_aa: CASSSTSLEETQYF; v_call: TRBV7-2; clone_size: .; j_call: TRBJ2-5; d_call: .; cdr3_length: 14
cdr3_nt: TGTGCCAGCAGTACGCCTGAGGATACCTACACCTTC; cdr3_aa: CASSTPEDTYTF; v_call: TRBV28; clone_size: once; j_call: TRBJ1-2; d_call: .; cdr3_length: 12
cdr3_nt: TGTGCCAGCAGTGGCTCTCGACAGGTCGTGCATACGCAGTATTTT; cdr3_aa: CASSGSRQVVHTQYF; v_call: TRBV28; clone_size: once; j_call: TRBJ2-3; d_call: .; cdr3_length: 15
cdr3_nt: TGTGCCAGCAACACAGGGGGATTGAACACTGAAGCTTTCTTT; cdr3_aa: CASNTGGLNTEAFF; v_call: TRBV6-1; clone_size: .; j_call: TRBJ1-1; d_call: TRBD1; cdr3_length: 14
cdr3_nt: TGTGCCAGCAGTTTGGAGGTGCGTGGCTACACCTTC; cdr3_aa: CASSLEVRGYTF; v_call: TRBV28; clone_size: .; j_call: TRBJ1-2; d_call: .; cdr3_length: 12
cdr3_nt: TGTGCCAGCAGCTTAGGATCGGCCTACGAGCAGTACTTC; cdr3_aa: CASSLGSAYEQYF; v_call: TRBV7-9; clone_size: once; j_call: TRBJ2-7; d_call: .; cdr3_length: 13
cdr3_nt: TGTGCTAGCAGCCCCGGGACTAGCGGCTACAATGAGCAGTTCTTC; cdr3_aa: CASSPGTSGYNEQFF; v_call: TRBV7-7; clone_size: once; j_call: TRBJ2-1; d_call: TRBD2; cdr3_length: 15
cdr3_nt: TGTGCCAGTAGTATCTTACAGTCAACTGGAAACACCATATATTTT; cdr3_aa: CASSILQSTGNTIYF; v_call: TRBV19; clone_size: few; j_call: TRBJ1-3; d_call: .; cdr3_length: 15
cdr3_nt: TGTGCCTGGAGCCATTCTAGAGGGGAGCAGTACTTC; cdr3_aa: CAWSHSRGEQYF; v_call: TRBV30; clone_size: .; j_call: TRBJ2-7; d_call: .; cdr3_length: 12
cdr3_nt: TGTGCCAGCAGTAGCGTGCAGGGGCGCACCGGGGAGCTGTTTTTT; cdr3_aa: CASSSVQGRTGELFF; v_call: TRBV11-2; clone_size: .; j_call: TRBJ2-2; d_call: .; cdr3_length: 15
cdr3_nt: TGTGCCAGCAGCGCCGAGGCTAGCGGGAGCCGCTTAGATACGCAGTATTTT; cdr3_aa: CASSAEASGSRLDTQYF; v_call: TRBV9; clone_size: .; j_call: TRBJ2-3; d_call: TRBD2; cdr3_length: 17
cdr3_nt: TGCGCCAGCAGCTCTCAGCCAGGGTTGAACACTGAAGCTTTCTTT; cdr3_aa: CASSSQPGLNTEAFF; v_call: TRBV4-1; clone_size: few; j_call: TRBJ1-1; d_call: .; cdr3_length: 15
cdr3_nt: TGTGCCACCAGTAAATCTTCCTACGAGCAGTACTTC; cdr3_aa: CATSKSSYEQYF; v_call: TRBV15; clone_size: .; j_call: TRBJ2-7; d_call: .; cdr3_length: 12
cdr3_nt: TGTGCCAGCACCCCTCGACGTCTGGGGGGGTCAGATACGCAGTATTTT; cdr3_aa: CASTPRRLGGSDTQYF; v_call: TRBV7-8; clone_size: .; j_call: TRBJ2-3; d_call: TRBD2; cdr3_length: 16
cdr3_nt: TGTGCCAGTAGTATCACAGGGAGGGGTGAAAAACTGTTTTTT; cdr3_aa: CASSITGRGEKLFF; v_call: TRBV19; clone_size: .; j_call: TRBJ1-4; d_call: .; cdr3_length: 14
cdr3_nt: TGTGCCAGCCTTCGACTAGCGCGTTCCTACGAGCAGTACTTC; cdr3_aa: CASLRLARSYEQYF; v_call: TRBV28; clone_size: .; j_call: TRBJ2-7; d_call: TRBD2; cdr3_length: 14
cdr3_nt: TGTGCCAGCAGCAAGACAGGGAGCCTTACGGTGGCTTTCTTT; cdr3_aa: CASSKTGSLTVAFF; v_call: TRBV9; clone_size: .; j_call: TRBJ1-1; d_call: TRBD1; cdr3_length: 14
cdr3_nt: TGTGCCAGTAGTCTCTCCGGGACAGGGGATTGGAACACTGAAGCTTTCTTT; cdr3_aa: CASSLSGTGDWNTEAFF; v_call: TRBV19; clone_size: once; j_call: TRBJ1-1; d_call: TRBD1; cdr3_length: 17
cdr3_nt: TGTGCCTGGAGCCGGGGACTAGCGGGAGTATATGAGCAGTTCTTC; cdr3_aa: CAWSRGLAGVYEQFF; v_call: TRBV30; clone_size: .; j_call: TRBJ2-1; d_call: TRBD2; cdr3_length: 15